This TCR beta chain was recovered during a study of Tregs in tolerant kidney transplant recipients. Mixed chimerism was transient after nonmyeloablative marrow transplants from related graft donors. Thawed PBMCs were FACS-sorted into unstimulated CD4+CD25+CD127- regulatory T cells, CD4+CD25- non-regulatory cells, CD4 and CD8 cells. V gave up 5 bases and J gave up 2 bases; unmatched junction bases: 3. The CDR3 has 14 amino acids. Germline V gene data show CDR1 as MNHEY and CDR2 as SVGAGI. TCRdb's copy holds only in-frame clones and misses some; the assay was immunoSEQ multiplex PCR. The table has tens of thousands of clones, over 75% seen once.

The chain employs TRBV6-5 and TRBJ2-1; 7 positions match TRBD1. This clonotype was sampled from a human patient who received a combined kidney and bone marrow transplant. Among the T cells, some may be from the graft donor. The material was CD8+ T cells from blood (PBMCs), obtained 6 months after the transplant. The CDR3 loop reads CASSAGTAYNEQFF. The CDR3 DNA follows: TGTGCCAGCAGTGCCGGGACAGCCTACAATGAGCAGTTCTTC.